These T cell receptor beta chains were read from a single sample in a study of siplizumab effects on memory and regulatory T cells. Sequenced by immunoSEQ multiplex PCR; TCRdb stores in-frame clones only, minus some. The sample shows about 55,000 clones, 95% to 97% of them seen only once. Sequenced material: naive CD4+ T cells sorted from blood. These receptor sequences come from a human donor in good health. The CDR3 runs from the conserved cysteine through the conserved F or W. The D gene is left open where the match is weak. Clone size is stated in some rows and not others, as once, few, many or a class when expanded.

J: TRBJ2-7
V: TRBV6-5
D: TRBD2
size: .
CDR3: CASSYSGLAGDEQYF
DNA: TGTGCCAGCAGTTACTCGGGACTAGCGGGAGACGAGCAGTACTTC

J: TRBJ2-4
V: TRBV6-6
D: TRBD1
size: .
CDR3: CASSYQSGTVTYF
DNA: TGTGCCAGCAGTTACCAATCCGGGACAGTTACGTACTTC

J: TRBJ1-1
V: TRBV10-3
D: TRBD1
size: .
CDR3: CAISNRQGAATEAFF
DNA: TGTGCCATCAGTAACCGACAGGGGGCGGCCACTGAAGCTTTCTTT

J: TRBJ1-2
V: TRBV6-1
D: .
size: .
CDR3: CASNMNGRDSSYTF
DNA: TGTGCCAGCAATATGAACGGAAGGGACTCCAGCTACACCTTC

J: TRBJ2-1
V: TRBV28
D: TRBD2
size: .
CDR3: CASSPPGLAGAYNEQFF
DNA: TGTGCCAGCAGTCCCCCAGGACTAGCGGGGGCCTACAATGAGCAGTTCTTC

J: TRBJ1-2
V: TRBV2
D: .
size: .
CDR3: CASSAIQGRGYTF
DNA: TGTGCCAGCAGTGCTATACAGGGCCGCGGCTACACCTTC

J: TRBJ2-7
V: TRBV6-4
D: TRBD2
size: .
CDR3: CASSPGLAPDEQYF
DNA: TGTGCCAGCAGCCCGGGACTAGCGCCAGACGAGCAGTACTTC

J: TRBJ2-1
V: TRBV6-5
D: TRBD2
size: .
CDR3: CASRAGGTAHNEQFF
DNA: TGTGCCAGCCGGGCGGGAGGGACGGCACACAATGAGCAGTTCTTC

J: TRBJ2-7
V: TRBV19
D: TRBD2
size: .
CDR3: CASRARLAGFYEQYF
DNA: TGTGCCAGTCGGGCAAGACTAGCGGGGTTCTACGAGCAGTACTTC

J: TRBJ2-7
V: TRBV6-1
D: TRBD1
size: .
CDR3: CASNAGTGAYEQYF
DNA: TGTGCCAGCAACGCTGGGACAGGGGCCTACGAGCAGTACTTC

J: TRBJ2-1
V: TRBV28
D: .
size: .
CDR3: CASSFTERYNEQFF
DNA: TGTGCCAGCAGTTTTACGGAGCGGTACAATGAGCAGTTCTTC

J: TRBJ1-2
V: TRBV28
D: .
size: .
CDR3: CASSKAGENGYTF
DNA: TGTGCCAGCAGTAAGGCGGGCGAGAATGGCTACACCTTC

J: TRBJ1-5
V: TRBV2
D: .
size: .
CDR3: CASSGERRNQPQHF
DNA: TGTGCCAGCAGTGGAGAACGGAGGAATCAGCCCCAGCATTTT

J: TRBJ1-2
V: TRBV10-3
D: .
size: .
CDR3: CASHSLRDGYTF
DNA: TGTGCCAGCCATTCGCTTCGAGATGGCTACACCTTC

J: TRBJ1-1
V: TRBV6-5
D: .
size: once
CDR3: CASKVGLNTEAFF
DNA: TGTGCCAGCAAGGTGGGTTTGAACACTGAAGCTTTCTTT

J: TRBJ2-7
V: TRBV6-5
D: TRBD2
size: .
CDR3: CASTLAGDEQYF
DNA: TGTGCCAGCACCCTAGCGGGAGACGAGCAGTACTTC

J: TRBJ2-5
V: TRBV28
D: .
size: .
CDR3: CASSLSGVETQYF
DNA: TGTGCCAGCAGTTTGTCCGGGGTGGAGACCCAGTACTTC

J: TRBJ1-4
V: TRBV5-8
D: .
size: .
CDR3: CASSSALGVTNEKLFF
DNA: TGTGCCAGCAGCTCCGCTCTAGGGGTGACTAATGAAAAACTGTTTTTT

J: TRBJ1-1
V: TRBV18
D: .
size: once
CDR3: CASSLGRTLNTEAFF
DNA: TGTGCCAGCTCACTAGGACGGACACTGAACACTGAAGCTTTCTTT

J: TRBJ1-1
V: TRBV4-2
D: .
size: .
CDR3: CASSQDRGRVNTEAFF
DNA: TGTGCCAGCAGCCAAGACCGGGGCAGGGTGAACACTGAAGCTTTCTTT

J: TRBJ2-7
V: TRBV23-1
D: .
size: once
CDR3: CASSHRPGPPAHEQYF
DNA: TGCGCCAGCAGTCACCGACCCGGGCCCCCGGCCCACGAGCAGTACTTC

J: TRBJ1-5
V: TRBV7-9
D: .
size: .
CDR3: CASSLALGSPYSNQPQHF
DNA: TGTGCCAGCAGCTTAGCGCTGGGGAGCCCTTATAGCAATCAGCCCCAGCATTTT

J: TRBJ1-4
V: TRBV5-5
D: .
size: .
CDR3: CASSLALGFGEKLFF
DNA: TGTGCCAGCAGCTTGGCCCTCGGATTCGGAGAAAAACTGTTTTTT

J: TRBJ2-5
V: TRBV4-2
D: TRBD1
size: once
CDR3: CASSPFRDRGRLGERETQYF
DNA: TGTGCCAGCAGCCCTTTCCGGGACAGGGGTCGGTTAGGGGAGAGAGAGACCCAGTACTTC

J: TRBJ2-1
V: TRBV19
D: .
size: .
CDR3: CASSPTGYSSYNEQFF
DNA: TGTGCCAGTAGTCCTACGGGGTATAGCTCCTACAATGAGCAGTTCTTC

J: TRBJ2-5
V: TRBV6-4
D: .
size: .
CDR3: CASSDNETLQETQYF
DNA: TGTGCCAGCAGTGATAATGAGACCCTACAAGAGACCCAGTACTTC

J: TRBJ2-7
V: TRBV5-3
D: TRBD1
size: .
CDR3: CARSRPTGSSYEQYF
DNA: TGTGCCAGAAGCCGTCCGACAGGGAGCTCCTACGAGCAGTACTTC

J: TRBJ2-1
V: TRBV2
D: TRBD2
size: once
CDR3: CASSPSGSFDNEQFF
DNA: TGTGCCAGCAGCCCTAGCGGGAGCTTTGACAATGAGCAGTTCTTC